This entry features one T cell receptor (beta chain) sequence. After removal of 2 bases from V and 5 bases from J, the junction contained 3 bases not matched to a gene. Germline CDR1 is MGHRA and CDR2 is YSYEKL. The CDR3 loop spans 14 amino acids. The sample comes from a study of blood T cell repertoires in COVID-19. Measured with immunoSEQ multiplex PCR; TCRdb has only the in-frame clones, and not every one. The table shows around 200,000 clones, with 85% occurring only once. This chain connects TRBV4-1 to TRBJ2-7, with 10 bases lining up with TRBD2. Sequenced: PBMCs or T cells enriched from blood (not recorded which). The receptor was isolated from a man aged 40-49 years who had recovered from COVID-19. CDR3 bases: TGCGCCAGCAGCCAACAGGGGACTAGCGACGAGCAGTACTTC. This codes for CASSQQGTSDEQYF.